This T cell receptor beta chain was captured by sequencing in a study of regulatory T cells in long-lasting Graves disease. Broader study findings: Lower TCR diversity characterized persistent Graves' patients relative to newly diagnosed patients.

HTBI primers from iRepertoire and Arm-PCR of CDR3 regions yielded the TCR beta libraries. In TCRdb, the multiplex PCR reads were re-called with MiXCR into one record per CDR3 protein. Here the sample spans more than 450,000 distinct CDR3 sequences, approximately 12% being singletons. Details on this clonotype: The target antigen is unknown. A much larger clone is a single base away; this may be a read error.

Time point reported: newly diagnosed GD, antithyroid drugs for less than 3 months. PBMC-derived RNA was used for the TCR library. These data were also reused for a study on T cells in Graves' hyperthyroidism and ophthalmopathy. This second study says: Ophthalmopathy cases were set apart from stable hyperthyroidism by a 13 V-J model.

This TCR was sampled from a woman aged 25 to 39 with Graves disease. The sequencing here drew on peripheral blood mononuclear cells (PBMCs), taken at new diagnosis, from a patient treated with antithyroid drugs.

CDR3 amino acids: CASSRRQNNYGYTF. As DNA, the CDR3 is TGTGCCAGCAGCAGGAGGCAGAATAACTATGGCTACACCTTC. The J gene is TRBJ1-2, the V gene TRBV7-9; no firm D call. Germline CDR1 and CDR2: SEHNR and FQNEAQ (reference sequence). This CDR3 has 14 residues. V was cut by 5 bases and J by 1 base, with 11 bases left in between.